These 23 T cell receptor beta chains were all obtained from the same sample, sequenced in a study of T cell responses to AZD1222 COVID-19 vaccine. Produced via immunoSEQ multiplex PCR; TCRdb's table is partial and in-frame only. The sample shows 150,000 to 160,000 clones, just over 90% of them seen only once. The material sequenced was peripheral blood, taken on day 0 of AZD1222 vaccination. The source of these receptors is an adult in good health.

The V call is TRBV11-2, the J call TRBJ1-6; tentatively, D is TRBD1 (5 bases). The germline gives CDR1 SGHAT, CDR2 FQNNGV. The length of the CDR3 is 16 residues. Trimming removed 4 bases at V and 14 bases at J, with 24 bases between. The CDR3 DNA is TGTGCCAGCAGCTACGACGGGGGAGGCCTGGGGAGAACCCTCCACTTT. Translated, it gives CASSYDGGGLGRTLHF.

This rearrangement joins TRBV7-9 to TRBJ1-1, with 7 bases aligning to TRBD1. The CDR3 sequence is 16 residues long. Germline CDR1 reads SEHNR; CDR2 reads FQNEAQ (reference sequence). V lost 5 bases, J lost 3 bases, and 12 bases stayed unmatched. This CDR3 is CASSVRGGVGDTEAFF. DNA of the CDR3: TGTGCCAGCAGCGTCAGGGGGGGCGTGGGAGACACTGAAGCTTTCTTT.

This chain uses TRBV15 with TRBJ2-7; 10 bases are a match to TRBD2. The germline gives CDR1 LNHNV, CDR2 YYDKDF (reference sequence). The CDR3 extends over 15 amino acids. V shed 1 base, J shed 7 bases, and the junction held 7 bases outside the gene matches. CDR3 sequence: CATSRGSGRAIEQYF. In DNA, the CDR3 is TGTGCCACCAGCAGAGGCAGCGGGAGGGCGATTGAGCAGTACTTC.

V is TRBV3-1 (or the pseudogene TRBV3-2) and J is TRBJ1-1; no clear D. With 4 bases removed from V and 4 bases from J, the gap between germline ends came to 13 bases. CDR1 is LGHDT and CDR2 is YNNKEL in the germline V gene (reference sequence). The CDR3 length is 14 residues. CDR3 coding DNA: TGTGCCAGCAGCCCTCGATCGGATATCACTGAAGCTTTCTTT. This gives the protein CASSPRSDITEAFF.

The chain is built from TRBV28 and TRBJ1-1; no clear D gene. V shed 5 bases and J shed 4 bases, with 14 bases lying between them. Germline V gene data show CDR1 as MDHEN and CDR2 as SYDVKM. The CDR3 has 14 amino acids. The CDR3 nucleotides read TGTGCCAGCAGTCCCCCTTTGGAGCGCACTGAAGCTTTCTTT. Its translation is CASSPPLERTEAFF.

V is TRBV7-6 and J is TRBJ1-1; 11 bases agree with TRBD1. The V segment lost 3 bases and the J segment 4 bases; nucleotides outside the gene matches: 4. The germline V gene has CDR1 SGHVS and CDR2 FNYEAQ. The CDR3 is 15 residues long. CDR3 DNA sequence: TGTGCCAGCAGCTTGGCCGGGACAGGGGGCACTGAAGCTTTCTTT. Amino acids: CASSLAGTGGTEAFF.

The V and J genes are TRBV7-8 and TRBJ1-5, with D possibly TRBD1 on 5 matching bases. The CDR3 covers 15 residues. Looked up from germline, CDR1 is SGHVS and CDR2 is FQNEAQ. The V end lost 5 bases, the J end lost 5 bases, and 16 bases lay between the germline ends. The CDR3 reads CASSGPGGGYQPQHF. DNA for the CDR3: TGTGCCAGCAGCGGCCCCGGGGGGGGGTATCAGCCCCAGCATTTT.

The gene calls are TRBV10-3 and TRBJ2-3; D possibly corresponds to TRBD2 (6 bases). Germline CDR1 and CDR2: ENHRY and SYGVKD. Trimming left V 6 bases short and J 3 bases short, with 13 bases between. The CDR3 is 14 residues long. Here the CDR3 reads CAIRRYGSTDTQYF. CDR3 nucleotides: TGTGCCATCAGAAGGTACGGGAGTACAGATACGCAGTATTTT.

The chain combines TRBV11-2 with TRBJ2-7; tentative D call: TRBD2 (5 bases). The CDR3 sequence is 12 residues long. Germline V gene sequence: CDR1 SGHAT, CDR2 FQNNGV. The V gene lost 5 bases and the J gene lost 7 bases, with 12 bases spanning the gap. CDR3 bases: TGTGCCAGCAGCCCAACTAGGATGGAGCAGTACTTC. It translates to CASSPTRMEQYF.

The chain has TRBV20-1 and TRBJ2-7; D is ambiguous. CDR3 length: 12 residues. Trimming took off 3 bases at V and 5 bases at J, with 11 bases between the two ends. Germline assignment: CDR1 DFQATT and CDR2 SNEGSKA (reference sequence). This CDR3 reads CSASPRRHEQYF. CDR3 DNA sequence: TGCAGTGCTAGTCCCCGTAGGCACGAGCAGTACTTC.

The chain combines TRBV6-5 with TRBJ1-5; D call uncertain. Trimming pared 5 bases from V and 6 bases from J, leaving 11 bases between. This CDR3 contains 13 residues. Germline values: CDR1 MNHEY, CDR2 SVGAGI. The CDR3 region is CASSTEIGQPQHF. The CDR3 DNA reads TGTGCCAGCAGTACCGAAATTGGTCAGCCCCAGCATTTT.

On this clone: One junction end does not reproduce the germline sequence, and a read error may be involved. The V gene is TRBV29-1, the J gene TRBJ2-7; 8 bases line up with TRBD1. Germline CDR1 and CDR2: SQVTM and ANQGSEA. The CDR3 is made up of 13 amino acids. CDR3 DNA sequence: TGCAGCGGTGAACTGGGACAGGACGGAGAGCAGTACTTC. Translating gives CSGELGQDGEQYF.

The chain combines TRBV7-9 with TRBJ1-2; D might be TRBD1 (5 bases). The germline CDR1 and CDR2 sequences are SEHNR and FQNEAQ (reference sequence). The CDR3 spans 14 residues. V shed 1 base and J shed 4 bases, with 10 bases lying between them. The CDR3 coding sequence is TGTGCCAGCAGCTTAGGGGACTCAGCCTATGGCTACACCTTC. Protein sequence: CASSLGDSAYGYTF.

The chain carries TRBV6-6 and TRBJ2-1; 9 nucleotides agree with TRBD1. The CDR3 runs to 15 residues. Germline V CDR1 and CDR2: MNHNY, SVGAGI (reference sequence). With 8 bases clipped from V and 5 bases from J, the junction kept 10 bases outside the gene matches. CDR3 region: CASYHRDRADNEQFF. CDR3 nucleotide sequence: TGTGCCAGCTACCACCGGGACAGGGCCGACAATGAGCAGTTCTTC.

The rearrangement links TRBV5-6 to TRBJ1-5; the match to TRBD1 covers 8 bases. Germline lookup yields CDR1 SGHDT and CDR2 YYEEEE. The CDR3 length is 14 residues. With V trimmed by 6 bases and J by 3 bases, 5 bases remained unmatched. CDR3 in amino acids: CASKRQGINQPQHF. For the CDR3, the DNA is TGTGCCAGCAAAAGACAGGGGATCAATCAGCCCCAGCATTTT.

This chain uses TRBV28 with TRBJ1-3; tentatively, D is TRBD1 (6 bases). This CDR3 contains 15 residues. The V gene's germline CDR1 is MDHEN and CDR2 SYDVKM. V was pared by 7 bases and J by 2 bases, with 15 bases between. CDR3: CASNRGQKTGNTIYF. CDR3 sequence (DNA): TGTGCCAGCAACAGAGGACAGAAGACTGGAAACACCATATATTTT.

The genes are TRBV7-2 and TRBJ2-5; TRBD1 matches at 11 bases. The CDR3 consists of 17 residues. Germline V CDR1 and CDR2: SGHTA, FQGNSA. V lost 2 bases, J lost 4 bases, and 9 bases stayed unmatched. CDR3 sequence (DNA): TGTGCCAGCAGCTTAACACGGGGACAGGGGGTGGGAGAGACCCAGTACTTC. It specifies CASSLTRGQGVGETQYF.

The chain's CDR3 is CASSLEGQGARSTEAFF. DNA of the CDR3: TGTGCCAGCAGCTTAGAGGGGCAGGGGGCTAGGAGCACTGAAGCTTTCTTT. The V call is TRBV7-8, the J call TRBJ1-1; 8 bases agree with TRBD1. CDR3 size: 17 residues. J lost 4 bases, V lost 1 base, and 11 bases had no gene match. Germline values: CDR1 SGHVS, CDR2 FQNEAQ.

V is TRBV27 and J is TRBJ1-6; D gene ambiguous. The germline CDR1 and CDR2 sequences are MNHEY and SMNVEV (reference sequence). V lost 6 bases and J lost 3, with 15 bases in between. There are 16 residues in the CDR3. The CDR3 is CASSLDRRIYNSPLHF. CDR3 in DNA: TGTGCCAGCAGCCTAGACCGACGAATCTATAATTCACCCCTCCACTTT.

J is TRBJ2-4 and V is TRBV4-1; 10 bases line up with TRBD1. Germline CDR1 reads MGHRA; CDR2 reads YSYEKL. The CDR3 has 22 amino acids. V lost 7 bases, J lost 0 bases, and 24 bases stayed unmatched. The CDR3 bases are TGCGCCAGCAACACAACCGATTGGACAGGGGGTTCACGAACACTAGCCAAAAACATTCAGTACTTC. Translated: CASNTTDWTGGSRTLAKNIQYF.

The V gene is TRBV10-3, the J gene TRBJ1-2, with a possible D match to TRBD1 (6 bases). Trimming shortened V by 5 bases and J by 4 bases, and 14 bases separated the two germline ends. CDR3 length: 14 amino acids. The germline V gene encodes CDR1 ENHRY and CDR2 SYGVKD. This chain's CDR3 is CAISSTGIGYGYTF. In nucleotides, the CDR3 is TGTGCCATCAGTTCTACAGGGATTGGCTATGGCTACACCTTC.

For the CDR3, the DNA is TGTGCCAGCAGTGAAGACTTCAGGGGAAACTATGGCTACACCTTC. It encodes CASSEDFRGNYGYTF. This rearrangement joins TRBV6-1 to TRBJ1-2; perhaps TRBD1 as D (6 bases). Trimming shortened V by 1 base and J by 2 bases, and 11 bases separated the two germline ends. CDR3 length equals 15 residues. Germline assignment: CDR1 MNHNS and CDR2 SASEGT.

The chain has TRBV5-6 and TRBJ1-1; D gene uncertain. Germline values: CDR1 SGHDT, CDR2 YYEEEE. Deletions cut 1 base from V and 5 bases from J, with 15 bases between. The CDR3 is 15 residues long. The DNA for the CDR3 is TGTGCCAGCAGCTTGAGTCCGGAATGGGGAACTGAAGCTTTCTTT. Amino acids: CASSLSPEWGTEAFF.